Following are 24 T cell receptor beta chains from one sample sequenced in a study of blood T cell repertoires in COVID-19. Sequenced by immunoSEQ multiplex PCR; TCRdb stores in-frame clones only, minus some. The table includes about 100,000 clones, around nine tenths detected once. Sequencing was done on a sample of peripheral blood. These receptor sequences come from a man in his sixties or seventies with acute or convalescent COVID-19.

The V and J genes are TRBV27 and TRBJ1-1; no firm D call. Germline V gene sequence: CDR1 MNHEY, CDR2 SMNVEV (reference sequence). The ends were cut back, 0 bases at V and 0 bases at J, with 8 bases in the middle. The CDR3 runs 15 residues. CDR3 protein: CASSLSRQMNTEAFF. For the CDR3, the DNA is TGTGCCAGCAGTTTATCGCGGCAGATGAACACTGAAGCTTTCTTT.

This clone was found once. The rearrangement uses TRBV27 and TRBJ2-3; unclear D gene. The CDR3 contains 14 residues. The ends were cut back, 3 bases at V and 0 bases at J, with 7 bases in the middle. CDR1 and CDR2 from the germline V gene are MNHEY and SMNVEV (reference sequence). CDR3 residues: CASSLAASTDTQYF. DNA for the CDR3: TGTGCCAGCAGTTTGGCGGCTAGCACAGATACGCAGTATTTT.

This chain links TRBV27 with TRBJ1-6; D uncertain. CDR1 MNHEY and CDR2 SMNVEV come from the germline V gene (reference sequence). Deletions cut 5 bases from V and 10 bases from J, with 12 bases between. This CDR3 spans 13 amino acids. The CDR3 loop is CASSPGSESPLHF. CDR3 nucleotide sequence: TGTGCCAGCAGTCCTGGATCGGAGTCACCCCTCCACTTT.

The V and J genes are TRBV12-3 or TRBV12-4 and TRBJ2-1, with TRBD2 matching 8 bases. Trimming cost V 6 bases and J 8 bases; bases outside gene matches: 3. CDR3 length: 12 residues. The CDR3 bases are TGTGCCAGCAGGATAGCGGGACATGAGCAGTTCTTC. Translation: CASRIAGHEQFF.

The chain links TRBV6-5 to TRBJ2-3; 7 nucleotides match TRBD1. Germline-derived CDR1 and CDR2 are MNHEY and SVGAGI. This CDR3 is 15 amino acids long. V gave up 6 bases and J gave up 4 bases; unmatched junction bases: 10. CDR3 sequence: CASSVTGESADTQYF. CDR3 coding DNA: TGTGCCAGCAGCGTTACAGGGGAATCCGCAGATACGCAGTATTTT.

This chain links TRBV5-1 with TRBJ2-7, with TRBD1 identical over 12 bases. V trimming: 4 bases; J trimming: 5 bases; junction bases outside the gene matches: 10. The germline gives CDR1 SGHRS, CDR2 YFSETQ. The CDR3 length is 16 residues. The CDR3 DNA is TGCGCCAGCAGCCGGGGACAGGGGGCTGGTAGTAACGAGCAGTACTTC. Protein: CASSRGQGAGSNEQYF.

The chain carries TRBV27 and TRBJ2-1, with D possibly matching TRBD2 (5 bases). V dropped 3 bases and J dropped 6 bases, with 9 bases sitting between them. CDR1 is MNHEY, CDR2 SMNVEV, per germline (reference sequence). This CDR3 spans 13 amino acids. CDR3 sequence (DNA): TGTGCCAGCAGTTTCGGGATCATCAATGAGCAGTTCTTC. This translates into CASSFGIINEQFF.

The chain links TRBV5-1 to TRBJ1-5; maybe TRBD1 (5 bases). The V gene's germline CDR1 is SGHRS and CDR2 YFSETQ. This CDR3 is 14 amino acids long. Deletions cut 0 bases from V and 4 bases from J, with 8 bases between. CDR3 DNA: TGCGCCAGCAGCTTGGTGGGGGGTAATCAGCCCCAGCATTTT. Its translation: CASSLVGGNQPQHF. The full variable domain, its missing parts supplied by reference TRBV5-1 and TRBJ1-5, is KAGVTQTPRYLIKTRGQQVTLSCSPISGHRSVSWYQQTPGQGLQFLFEYFSETQRNKGNFPGRFSGRQFSNSRSEMNVSTLELGDSALYLCASSLVGGNQPQHFGDGTRLSIL.

V is TRBV6-5 and J is TRBJ1-4, with a tentative D call TRBD1 (5 bases). Germline CDR1 and CDR2: MNHEY and SVGAGI. Trimming left V 6 bases short and J 0 bases short, with 11 bases between. This CDR3 is built from 15 residues. The CDR3 DNA is TGTGCCAGCAGCCACGCCAGGGCAACTAATGAAAAACTGTTTTTT. Translating gives CASSHARATNEKLFF.

The J gene is TRBJ2-7, the V gene TRBV7-3; 7 nucleotides agree with TRBD1. Germline V gene lookup returns CDR1 SGHTA and CDR2 FQGTGA. The CDR3 runs to 14 residues. V trimming: 3 bases; J trimming: 4 bases; junction bases outside the gene matches: 6. CDR3 DNA: TGTGCCAGCAGCTTCGCAGGGGGTGGGTACGAGCAGTACTTC. It encodes CASSFAGGGYEQYF.

The chain uses TRBV29-1 and TRBJ1-1; 8 positions agree with TRBD1. The length of the CDR3 is 13 residues. V trimming: 2 bases; J trimming: 6 bases; junction bases outside the gene matches: 5. CDR1 is SQVTM and CDR2 is ANQGSEA in the germline V gene. This CDR3 is CSVENRGSPEAFF. The CDR3 DNA reads as TGCAGCGTTGAAAACAGGGGGAGCCCTGAAGCTTTCTTT.

This chain connects TRBV6-1 to TRBJ1-1; 9 bases map to TRBD1. The CDR3 is 16 amino acids. The V gene's germline CDR1 is MNHNS and CDR2 SASEGT. Losses at the gene ends were 4 bases for V and 3 bases for J; bases not matched to a gene: 9. CDR3 in amino acids: CASSGTGAFLDTEAFF. CDR3 DNA sequence: TGTGCCAGCAGTGGGACAGGGGCCTTCCTCGACACTGAAGCTTTCTTT.

The chain carries TRBV2 and TRBJ2-7; D is possibly TRBD2 (5 bases). The germline gives CDR1 SNHLY, CDR2 FYNNEI. V lost 2 bases and J lost 2, with 13 bases in between. The CDR3 contains 15 residues. DNA of the CDR3: TGTGCCAGCAGTGAATCAAAGGGAGCTCCCTACGAGCAGTACTTC. This gives the protein CASSESKGAPYEQYF.

The chain couples TRBV6-5 to TRBJ1-2; 8 positions agree with TRBD1. Germline assignment: CDR1 MNHEY and CDR2 SVGAGI. With 4 bases clipped from V and 4 bases from J, the junction kept 5 bases outside the gene matches. This CDR3 comprises 14 residues. Here the CDR3 reads CASSFTGGLYGYTF. The CDR3, as DNA: TGTGCCAGCAGTTTCACAGGGGGGCTCTATGGCTACACCTTC.

The chain joins TRBV7-9 to TRBJ1-2, with unresolved D. The CDR3 is 12 amino acids. V was clipped by 5 bases and J by 8 bases, with 12 bases between them. Looked up from germline, CDR1 is SEHNR and CDR2 is FQNEAQ (reference sequence). The CDR3 region is CASSLGLGGYTF. CDR3 nucleotide sequence: TGTGCCAGCAGCCTAGGACTCGGCGGCTACACCTTC.

This clone is a singleton in its sample. The V and J genes are TRBV4-2 and TRBJ2-2, with D tentatively TRBD2 (6 bases). CDR1 LGHNA and CDR2 YNFKEQ come from the germline V gene. Trimming cost V 0 bases and J 3 bases, with 11 bases left between them. The length of the CDR3 is 16 residues. CDR3 DNA: TGTGCCAGCAGCCAAGAGACTAGTAAGGACACCGGGGAGCTGTTTTTT. This gives the protein CASSQETSKDTGELFF.

The V gene is TRBV5-1, the J gene TRBJ2-5, with a weak D call TRBD1 (6 bases). CDR3 length equals 13 residues. CDR1 SGHRS and CDR2 YFSETQ come from the germline V gene. Trimming left V 0 bases short and J 4 bases short, with 7 bases between. The DNA of the CDR3 is TGCGCCAGCAGCTTGGGAGGGGGAGAGACCCAGTACTTC. This translates into CASSLGGGETQYF. Supplemented by reference TRBV5-1 and TRBJ2-5, the full variable domain reads KAGVTQTPRYLIKTRGQQVTLSCSPISGHRSVSWYQQTPGQGLQFLFEYFSETQRNKGNFPGRFSGRQFSNSRSEMNVSTLELGDSALYLCASSLGGGETQYFGPGTRLLVL.

The chain links TRBV18 to TRBJ1-3, with D maybe TRBD1 (5 bases). V dropped 4 bases and J dropped 0 bases, with 16 bases sitting between them. Germline V CDR1 and CDR2: KGHSH, LQKENI. The CDR3 runs 17 residues. The CDR3 sequence is CASSQGAFLHSGNTIYF. The CDR3 DNA reads TGTGCCAGCTCACAAGGGGCCTTCCTCCACTCTGGAAACACCATATATTTT.

Judged by abundance, this clone is medium-sized (0.01 to 0.1%). The genes are TRBV6-5 and TRBJ1-6; 9 bases are a match to TRBD1. The CDR3 extends over 13 amino acids. The trim removed 7 bases at V and 10 bases at J, leaving 5 bases unmatched. Per the germline V gene, CDR1 is MNHEY and CDR2 is SVGAGI. The CDR3 sequence is CASKGQGGSPLHF. The DNA of the CDR3 is TGTGCCAGCAAGGGACAGGGCGGCTCACCCCTCCACTTT.

The chain carries TRBV7-2 and TRBJ2-5; 15 bases line up with TRBD2. CDR1 is SGHTA and CDR2 is FQGNSA in the germline V gene. The CDR3 has 18 amino acids. V shed 5 bases, J shed 3 bases, and the junction held 10 bases outside the gene matches. Here the CDR3 reads CASSIGLAGGPRKETQYF. The CDR3 DNA is TGTGCCAGCAGCATCGGACTAGCGGGAGGGCCAAGGAAAGAGACCCAGTACTTC.

This clone has more than one count but fewer than ten. The V gene is TRBV5-1, the J gene TRBJ2-3; TRBD1 matches 9 bases. With V trimmed by 1 base and J by 6 bases, 15 bases remained unmatched. Per the germline V gene, CDR1 is SGHRS and CDR2 is YFSETQ. CDR3 length equals 18 residues. DNA of the CDR3: TGCGCCAGCAGCTTGAGTTCGGCCGGCACAGGGGGCTTCGATACGCAGTATTTT. Amino acid sequence: CASSLSSAGTGGFDTQYF.

The V gene is TRBV9, the J gene TRBJ2-1, with D tentatively TRBD1 (5 bases). CDR3 length equals 16 residues. The germline gives CDR1 SGDLS, CDR2 YYNGEE. The V and J ends lost 2 bases and 2 bases respectively, with 14 bases between them. The CDR3 DNA reads as TGTGCCAGCAGCGTGGGGCTAGTCCAAGCCTACAATGAGCAGTTCTTC. Translated, it gives CASSVGLVQAYNEQFF.

This clone was seen only once. A junction end diverges from the germline sequence, so it may reflect a read error. The V and J genes are TRBV7-7 and TRBJ2-2, with TRBD1 matching 7 bases. CDR1 SSHAT and CDR2 FNYEAQ come from the germline V gene (reference sequence). The CDR3 totals 15 residues. CDR3 DNA: TGTGCTAGCAGCTTAGGGACAGTATCGACCGGGGAGCTGTTTTTT. This gives the protein CASSLGTVSTGELFF. Together with reference TRBV7-7 and TRBJ2-2, the CDR3 gives the full variable domain: GAGVSQSPRYKVTKRGQDVTLRCDPISSHATLYWYQQALGQGPEFLTYFNYEAQPDKSGLPSDRFSAERPEGSISTLTIQRTEQRDSAMYRCASSLGTVSTGELFFGEGSRLTVL.

This chain uses TRBV29-1 with TRBJ2-7; D is possibly TRBD1 (6 bases). The CDR3 spans 12 residues. CDR1 is SQVTM and CDR2 is ANQGSEA in the germline V gene. Deletions cut 0 bases from V and 11 bases from J, with 14 bases between. As DNA, the CDR3 is TGCAGCGTTGAAGATGGGGGCCTCAAGGAGTACTTC. Its protein is CSVEDGGLKEYF.